The 18 T cell receptor beta chains below were found in one sample sequenced in a study of blood T cell repertoires in COVID-19. The assay was immunoSEQ multiplex PCR, and TCRdb's table has in-frame clones only and misses some. This sample yields roughly 180,000 clones, of which 65% to 90% are seen a single time; roughly 12% belongs to the top ten. The sample consisted of PBMCs or T cells enriched from blood (not recorded which). The receptors shown here come from a man between 40 and 49 years old who had recovered from COVID-19.

This sequence joins TRBV30 and TRBJ2-1; 7 positions agree with TRBD2. Germline loops: CDR1 GTSNPN, CDR2 SVGIG (reference sequence). The V gene end was trimmed by 1 base and the J gene end by 9 bases; junction bases not matched to a gene: 9. This CDR3 has 14 residues. The DNA for the CDR3 is TGTGCCTGGAGTGCCTGGACTAGTATCCCTGAGCAGTTCTTC. It is translated as CAWSAWTSIPEQFF.

This clone came up a few times. The CDR3 DNA reads as TGTGCCAGCAGTTTATCTAGAAACGACAATGAGCAGTTCTTC. Translating gives CASSLSRNDNEQFF. The genes are TRBV27 and TRBJ2-1; no firm D call. This CDR3 is 14 amino acids long. Looked up from germline, CDR1 is MNHEY and CDR2 is SMNVEV (reference sequence). V shed 0 bases and J shed 5 bases, with 8 bases lying between them.

This clone was seen only a few times. This chain joins TRBV12-3 or TRBV12-4 and TRBJ2-1; D perhaps matches TRBD2 (6 bases). The CDR3 is 12 amino acids. The V end was cut by 7 bases, the J end by 7 bases, with 11 bases between. The CDR3 loop reads CASTLGGNEQFF. Written as DNA, the CDR3 is TGTGCCAGCACCCTCGGAGGGAATGAGCAGTTCTTC.

V gene TRBV5-1 combines with J gene TRBJ1-2; the match to TRBD1 covers 7 bases. The CDR3 has 13 residues. With 4 bases clipped from V and 5 bases from J, the junction kept 5 bases outside the gene matches. CDR1 and CDR2 (germline): SGHRS, YFSETQ. CDR3 sequence reads: CASSGRQGYGYTF. CDR3 coding DNA: TGCGCCAGCAGCGGACGACAGGGATATGGCTACACCTTC.

This CDR3 reads CASSGTGPSGANVLTF. In DNA form, the CDR3 reads TGTGCCAGCAGCGGGACAGGACCTTCTGGGGCCAACGTCCTGACTTTC. The J gene is TRBJ2-6, the V gene TRBV21-1; TRBD1, the table's D call, was not compared with the DNA. TRBV21-1 is an annotated pseudogene. The CDR3 contains 16 residues.

This chain uses TRBV7-8 with TRBJ1-5; no clear D gene. This CDR3 has 13 amino acids. V was clipped by 3 bases and J by 5 bases, with 8 bases between them. Germline-derived CDR1 and CDR2 are SGHVS and FQNEAQ. The CDR3, as DNA: TGTGCCAGCAGCTTGTCCCGAGATCAGCCCCAGCATTTT. It codes for CASSLSRDQPQHF.

V is TRBV5-1 and J is TRBJ1-6, with unresolved D. The CDR3 extends over 13 amino acids. Trimming stripped 4 bases from V and 7 bases from J, with 9 bases between. Germline CDR1 SGHRS, CDR2 YFSETQ. As DNA, the CDR3 is TGCGCCAGCAGCGAGGGTAACAATTCACCCCTCCACTTT. Protein product: CASSEGNNSPLHF.

The V gene is TRBV5-1, the J gene TRBJ1-5, with D perhaps TRBD1 (6 bases). Germline CDR1 and CDR2: SGHRS and YFSETQ. The CDR3 sequence is 15 residues long. Trimming took 0 bases from V and 4 from J, leaving 11 bases between them. This chain's CDR3 is CASSLGRGPNQPQHF. The CDR3 region has the DNA TGCGCCAGCAGCTTGGGCAGGGGACCAAATCAGCCCCAGCATTTT.

The genes are TRBV5-4 and TRBJ2-7; 10 positions match TRBD1. The germline gives CDR1 SGHNT, CDR2 YYREEE (reference sequence). Unmatched junction bases numbered 7, after V lost 2 bases and J lost 5 bases. The CDR3 has 15 residues. The CDR3: CASSLPGQGIDEQYF. Here the CDR3 DNA reads TGTGCCAGCAGCTTACCGGGACAGGGGATCGACGAGCAGTACTTC.

This rearrangement joins TRBV5-5 to TRBJ2-5, with 10 positions matching TRBD1. The V segment lost 2 bases and the J segment 4 bases; nucleotides outside the gene matches: 2. The CDR3 is 14 residues long. CDR1 SGHKS and CDR2 YYEKEE come from the germline V gene (reference sequence). CDR3 nucleotides: TGTGCCAGCAGCTTCGGACAGGGGGGAGAGACCCAGTACTTC. It codes for CASSFGQGGETQYF.

The table lists this clone with a count of one. This chain links TRBV19 with TRBJ1-4, with D uncertain. The CDR3 is 14 amino acids. Trimming cost V 5 bases and J 4 bases, with 11 bases left between them. The germline V gene encodes CDR1 LNHDA and CDR2 SQIVND (reference sequence). The CDR3 region is CASSSPVVNEKLFF. In nucleotides, the CDR3 is TGTGCCAGTAGTTCCCCGGTGGTTAATGAAAAACTGTTTTTT.

This rearrangement joins TRBV9 to TRBJ2-7; 10 nucleotides agree with TRBD2. Per germline, CDR1 SGDLS and CDR2 YYNGEE. V shed 3 bases, J shed 5 bases, and the junction held 8 bases outside the gene matches. The CDR3 length is 15 residues. CDR3 bases: TGTGCCAGCAGCGCTAGCGGGAGACGGGGCAACGAGCAGTACTTC. It is translated as CASSASGRRGNEQYF.

The V call is TRBV6-6, the J call TRBJ2-3; weak D call: TRBD2 (6 bases). The CDR3 length is 17 residues. Germline V gene sequence: CDR1 MNHNY, CDR2 SVGAGI (reference sequence). Between the trimmed V and J ends, which lost 5 bases and 1 base, there was a span of 19 bases. CDR3: CASSHRAGGPRTDTQYF. CDR3 nucleotides: TGTGCCAGCAGTCACCGGGCTGGAGGGCCACGCACAGATACGCAGTATTTT.

The chain uses TRBV7-9 and TRBJ2-1; 7 bases map to TRBD2. Germline CDR1 and CDR2: SEHNR and FQNEAQ (reference sequence). The V segment lost 4 bases and the J segment 5 bases; nucleotides outside the gene matches: 17. The length of the CDR3 is 18 residues. CDR3 DNA sequence: TGTGCCAGCAGCTCATCGGTGCTAGCGGCCCTATCCCACAATGAGCAGTTCTTC. It yields the protein CASSSSVLAALSHNEQFF.

The V and J genes are TRBV7-8 and TRBJ1-2, with D possibly being TRBD1 (6 bases). The germline V gene encodes CDR1 SGHVS and CDR2 FQNEAQ. This CDR3 contains 15 residues. Trimming shortened V by 6 bases and J by 4 bases, and 18 bases separated the two germline ends. The CDR3 sequence: CASRPTGTSAYGYTF. The CDR3 DNA reads as TGTGCCAGCAGGCCGACCGGGACAAGCGCCTATGGCTACACCTTC. Based on the CDR3 plus reference TRBV7-8 and TRBJ1-2, the full variable domain is GAGVSQSPRYKVAKRGQDVALRCDPISGHVSLFWYQQALGQGPEFLTYFQNEAQLDKSGLPSDRFFAERPEGSVSTLKIQRTQQEDSAVYLCASRPTGTSAYGYTFGSGTRLTVV.

The chain recombines TRBV24-1 with TRBJ1-1; a weak D match, TRBD1 (5 bases). This CDR3 region has 13 residues. Trimming took off 0 bases at V and 8 bases at J, with 9 bases between the two ends. Germline V CDR1 and CDR2: KGHDR, SFDVKD. CDR3 amino acids: CATSDLGGGEAFF. The CDR3 nucleotides are TGTGCCACCAGTGATTTGGGGGGAGGCGAAGCTTTCTTT.

The chain has TRBV28 and TRBJ1-1, with D maybe TRBD1 (6 bases). The CDR3 covers 15 residues. Trimming took 0 bases from V and 2 from J, leaving 10 bases between them. The germline gives CDR1 MDHEN, CDR2 SYDVKM. DNA for the CDR3: TGTGCCAGCAGTTTATGGGGGGGGCGAAACACTGAAGCTTTCTTT. Translating it yields CASSLWGGRNTEAFF.

The J gene is TRBJ2-1, the V gene TRBV9; no clear D. Germline V gives CDR1 SGDLS, CDR2 YYNGEE. CDR3 length: 18 amino acids. V lost 0 bases and J lost 12, with 28 bases in between. CDR3 protein: CASSVEARQSLDAMMQFF. The CDR3 DNA reads as TGTGCCAGCAGCGTAGAAGCCCGTCAATCCCTCGATGCAATGATGCAGTTCTTC. Using reference TRBV9 and TRBJ2-1 for the parts outside the CDR3, the full variable domain is DSGVTQTPKHLITATGQRVTLRCSPRSGDLSVYWYQQSLDQGLQFLIQYYNGEERAKGNILERFSAQQFPDLHSELNLSSLELGDSALYFCASSVEARQSLDAMMQFFGPGTRLTVL.